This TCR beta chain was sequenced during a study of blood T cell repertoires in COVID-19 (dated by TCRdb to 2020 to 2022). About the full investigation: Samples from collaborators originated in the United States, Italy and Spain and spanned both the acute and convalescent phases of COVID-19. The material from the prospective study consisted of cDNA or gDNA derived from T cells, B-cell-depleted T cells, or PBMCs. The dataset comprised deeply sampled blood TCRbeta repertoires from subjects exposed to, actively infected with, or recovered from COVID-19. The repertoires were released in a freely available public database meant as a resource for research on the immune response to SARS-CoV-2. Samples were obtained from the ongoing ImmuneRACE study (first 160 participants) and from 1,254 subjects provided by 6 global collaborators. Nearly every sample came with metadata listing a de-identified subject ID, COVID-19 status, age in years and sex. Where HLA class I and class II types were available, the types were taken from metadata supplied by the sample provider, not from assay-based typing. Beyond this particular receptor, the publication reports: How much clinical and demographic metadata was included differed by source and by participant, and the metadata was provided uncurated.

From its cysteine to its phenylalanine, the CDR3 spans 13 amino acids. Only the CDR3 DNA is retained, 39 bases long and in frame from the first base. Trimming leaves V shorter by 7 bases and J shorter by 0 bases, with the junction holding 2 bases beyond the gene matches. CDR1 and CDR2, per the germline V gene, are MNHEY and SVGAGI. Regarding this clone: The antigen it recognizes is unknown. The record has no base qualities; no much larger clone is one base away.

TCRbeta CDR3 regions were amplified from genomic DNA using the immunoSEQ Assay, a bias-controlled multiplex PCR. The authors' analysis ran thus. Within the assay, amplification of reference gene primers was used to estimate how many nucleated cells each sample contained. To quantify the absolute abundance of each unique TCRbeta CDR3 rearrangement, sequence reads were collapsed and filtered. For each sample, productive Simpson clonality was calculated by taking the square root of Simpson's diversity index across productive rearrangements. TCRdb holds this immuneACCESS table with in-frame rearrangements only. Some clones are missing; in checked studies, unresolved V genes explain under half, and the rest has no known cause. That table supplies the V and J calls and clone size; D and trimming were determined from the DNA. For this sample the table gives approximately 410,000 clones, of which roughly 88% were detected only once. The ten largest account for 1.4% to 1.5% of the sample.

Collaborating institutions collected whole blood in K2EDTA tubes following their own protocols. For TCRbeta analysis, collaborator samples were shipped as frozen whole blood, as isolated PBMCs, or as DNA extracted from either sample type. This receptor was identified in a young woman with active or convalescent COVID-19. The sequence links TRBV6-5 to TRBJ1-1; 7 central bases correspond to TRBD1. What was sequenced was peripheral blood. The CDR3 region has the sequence CASTGQMNTEAFF. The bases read TGTGCCAGCACGGGACAGATGAACACTGAAGCTTTCTTT.